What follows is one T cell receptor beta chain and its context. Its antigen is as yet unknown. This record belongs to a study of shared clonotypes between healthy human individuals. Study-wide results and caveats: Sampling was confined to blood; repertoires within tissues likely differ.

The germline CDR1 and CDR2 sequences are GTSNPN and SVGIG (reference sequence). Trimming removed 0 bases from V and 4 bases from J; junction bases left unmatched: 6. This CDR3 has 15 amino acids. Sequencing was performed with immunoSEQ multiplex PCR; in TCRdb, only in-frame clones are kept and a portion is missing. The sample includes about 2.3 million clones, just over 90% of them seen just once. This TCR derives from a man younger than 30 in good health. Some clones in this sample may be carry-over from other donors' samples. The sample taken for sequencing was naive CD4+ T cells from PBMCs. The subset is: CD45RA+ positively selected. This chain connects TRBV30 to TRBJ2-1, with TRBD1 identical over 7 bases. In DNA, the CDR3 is TGTGCCTGGAGTGTCCAGGGGGTTTATTACAATGAGCAGTTCTTC. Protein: CAWSVQGVYYNEQFF.